This T cell receptor (beta chain) stems from a study of beta chain features in type 1 diabetes. At the level of the study: Examination spanned around 110,000,000 sorted cells from all samples.

A remark on this clone: Its cognate antigen is unknown.

TCRB transcripts that were expressed got sequenced, as all of the isolated RNA had been reverse transcribed. The protocol was immunoSEQ multiplex PCR, while the TCRdb copy is restricted to in-frame clones and leaves out a portion. The sample yields roughly 450,000 clones, roughly an eighth seen once. The CDR3 length is 13 residues. The junction had 8 bases not matched to a gene; V was cut back by 6 bases and J by 6 bases. Germline CDR1 and CDR2: SGHNT and YYREEE (reference sequence). Study-wide results and limits: Shorter TCRB CDR3s, moderately but significantly so, marked every one of the four CD4+ subsets in Type 1 diabetes patients.

The source is a woman younger than 30 in good health. Sequencing input: naive CD4+ T cells from blood. The rearrangement uses TRBV5-4 and TRBJ2-5; 7 bases agree with TRBD2. This chain's CDR3 is CASTGGYEKTQYF. CDR3 coding DNA: TGTGCCAGCACGGGGGGATACGAGAAGACCCAGTACTTC.